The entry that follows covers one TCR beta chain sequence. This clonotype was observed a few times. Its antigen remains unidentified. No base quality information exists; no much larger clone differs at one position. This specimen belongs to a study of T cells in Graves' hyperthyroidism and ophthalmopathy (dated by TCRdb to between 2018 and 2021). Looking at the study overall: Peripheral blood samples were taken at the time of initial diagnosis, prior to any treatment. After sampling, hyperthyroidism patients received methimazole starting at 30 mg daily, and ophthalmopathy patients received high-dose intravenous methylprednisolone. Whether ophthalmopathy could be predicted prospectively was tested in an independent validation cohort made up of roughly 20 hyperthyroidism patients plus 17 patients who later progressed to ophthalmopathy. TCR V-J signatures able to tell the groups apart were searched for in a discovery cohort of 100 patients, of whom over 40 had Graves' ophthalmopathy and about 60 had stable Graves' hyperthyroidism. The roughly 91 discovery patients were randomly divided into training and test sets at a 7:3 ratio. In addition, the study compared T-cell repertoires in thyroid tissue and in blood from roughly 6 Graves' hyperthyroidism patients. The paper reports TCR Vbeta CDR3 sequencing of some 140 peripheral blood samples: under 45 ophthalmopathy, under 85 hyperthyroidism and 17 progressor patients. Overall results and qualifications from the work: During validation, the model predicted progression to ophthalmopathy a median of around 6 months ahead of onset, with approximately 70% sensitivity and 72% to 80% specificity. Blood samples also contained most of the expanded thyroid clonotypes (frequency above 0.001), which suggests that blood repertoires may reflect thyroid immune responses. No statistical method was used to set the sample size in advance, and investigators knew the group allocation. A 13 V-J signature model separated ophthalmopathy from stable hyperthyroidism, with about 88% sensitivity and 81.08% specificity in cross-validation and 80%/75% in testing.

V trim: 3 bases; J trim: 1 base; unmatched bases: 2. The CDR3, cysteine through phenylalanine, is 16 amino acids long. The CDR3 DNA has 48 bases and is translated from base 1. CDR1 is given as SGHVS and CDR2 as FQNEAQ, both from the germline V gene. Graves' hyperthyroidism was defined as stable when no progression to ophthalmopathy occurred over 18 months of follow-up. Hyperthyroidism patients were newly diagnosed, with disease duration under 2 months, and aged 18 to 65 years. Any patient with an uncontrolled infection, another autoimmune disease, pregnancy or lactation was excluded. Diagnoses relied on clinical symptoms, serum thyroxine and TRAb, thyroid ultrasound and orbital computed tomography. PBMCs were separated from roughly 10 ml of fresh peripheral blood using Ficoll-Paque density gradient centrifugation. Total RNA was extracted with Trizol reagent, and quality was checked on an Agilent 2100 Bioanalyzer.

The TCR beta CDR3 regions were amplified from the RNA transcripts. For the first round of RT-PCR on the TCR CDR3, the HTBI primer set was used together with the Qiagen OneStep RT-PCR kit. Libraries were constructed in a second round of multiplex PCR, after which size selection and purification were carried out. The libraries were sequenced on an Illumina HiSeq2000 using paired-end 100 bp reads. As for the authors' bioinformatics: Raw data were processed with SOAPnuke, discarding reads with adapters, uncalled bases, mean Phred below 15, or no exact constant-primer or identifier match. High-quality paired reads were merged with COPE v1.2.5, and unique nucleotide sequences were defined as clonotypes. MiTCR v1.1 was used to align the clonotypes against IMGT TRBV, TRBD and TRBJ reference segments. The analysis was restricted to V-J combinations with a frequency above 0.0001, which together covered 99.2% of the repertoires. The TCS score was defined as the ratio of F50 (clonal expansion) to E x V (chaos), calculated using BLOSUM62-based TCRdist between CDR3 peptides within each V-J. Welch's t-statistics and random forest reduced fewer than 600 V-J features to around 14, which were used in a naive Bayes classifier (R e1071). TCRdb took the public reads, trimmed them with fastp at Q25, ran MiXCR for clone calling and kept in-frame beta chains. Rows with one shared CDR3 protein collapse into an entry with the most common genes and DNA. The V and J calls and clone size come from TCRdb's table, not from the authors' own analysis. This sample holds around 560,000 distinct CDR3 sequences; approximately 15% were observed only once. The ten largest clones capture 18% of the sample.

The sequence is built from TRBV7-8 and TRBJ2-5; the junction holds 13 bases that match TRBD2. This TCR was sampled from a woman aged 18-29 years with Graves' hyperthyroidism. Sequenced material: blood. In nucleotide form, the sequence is TGTGCCAGCAGCTTCGGGACTAGCGGGGTCCAAGAGACCCAGTACTTC. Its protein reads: CASSFGTSGVQETQYF.